These 12 T cell receptor beta chains were sequenced from one sample in a study of blood T cells in healthy people across ages. A second PCR of 7 to 11 cycles used a sample-barcoded 5' primer and a J-beta primer mix. In TCRdb, the 5' RACE reads were re-called with MiXCR into one record per CDR3 protein. The sample lists approximately 810,000 distinct CDR3 sequences, more than 25% seen once, with approximately 15% in the top ten. Specimen: blood. The source is a woman over 75 in good health.

The chain uses TRBV20-1 and TRBJ2-6; D is undetermined. Deletions cut 6 bases from V and 5 bases from J, with 5 bases between. Germline V gives CDR1 DFQATT, CDR2 SNEGSKA (reference sequence). The CDR3 loop spans 11 amino acids. CDR3 residues: CSAGRANVLTF. In nucleotides, the CDR3 is TGCAGTGCCGGACGGGCCAACGTCCTGACTTTC.

The rearrangement links TRBV9 to TRBJ2-7; no definite D call. Trimming pared 0 bases from V and 2 bases from J, leaving 12 bases between. The CDR3 sequence is 15 residues long. Germline CDR1 and CDR2: SGDLS and YYNGEE. CDR3 in DNA: TGTGCCAGCAGCGTAGCTCAAGGTCAGGCCTACGAGCAGTACTTC. Amino acid sequence: CASSVAQGQAYEQYF.

Only a few counts were recorded for this clonotype. A read error may explain this, as a much larger clone is one base away. V is TRBV5-1 and J is TRBJ2-5; D may be TRBD1 or TRBD2 (5 bases each). CDR3 length: 15 residues. Germline assignment: CDR1 SGHRS and CDR2 YFSETQ. Between the trimmed V and J ends, which lost 3 bases and 11 bases, there was a span of 23 bases. Here the CDR3 reads CASSSPLGDDNEQYF. The CDR3 DNA is TGCGCCAGCAGCTCCCCGCTGGGGGACGACAATGAGCAGTACTTC.

This clonotype has a handful of counts. CDR3 DNA sequence: TGTGCCAGTTCTAAGCGTGGGACAGATACGCAGTATTTT. It codes for CASSKRGTDTQYF. The gene calls are TRBV3-1 and TRBJ2-3; D is unclear. Germline-derived CDR1 and CDR2 are LGHDT and YNNKEL (reference sequence). Trimming removed 9 bases from V and 3 bases from J, with 13 bases in between. The CDR3 covers 13 residues.

This sequence joins TRBV6-5 and TRBJ1-1; D perhaps matches TRBD1 (6 bases). Germline V CDR1 and CDR2: MNHEY, SVGAGI. Trimming stripped 2 bases from V and 4 bases from J, with 11 bases between. The CDR3 is 14 amino acids. The CDR3: CASSYGGLGTEAFF. DNA for the CDR3: TGTGCCAGCAGTTACGGGGGGCTCGGCACTGAAGCTTTCTTT.

This clonotype was detected many times. This sequence joins TRBV6-5 and TRBJ2-7, with TRBD1 matching over 10 bases. The CDR3 is 14 residues long. Germline V gene lookup returns CDR1 MNHEY and CDR2 SVGAGI. V gave up 5 bases and J gave up 6 bases; unmatched junction bases: 7. This CDR3 reads CASSPRQGALEQYF. CDR3 bases: TGTGCCAGCAGTCCCAGACAGGGGGCTCTCGAGCAGTACTTC.

A word on this clonotype: A clone one base away is much larger, so this may be a read error. The J gene is TRBJ1-5, the V gene TRBV5-1; perhaps TRBD1 as D (6 bases). The germline V gene encodes CDR1 SGHRS and CDR2 YFSETQ. The CDR3 has 15 amino acids. CDR3 sequence reads: CAGSLDSTRNQPQHF. In DNA, the CDR3 is TGCGCCGGCAGCTTGGACAGCACTCGCAATCAGCCCCAGCATTTT.

Points on this clonotype: A much larger clone lies a single base off, so this may be a read error. The chain uses TRBV6-6 and TRBJ1-2; D remains unclear. Per the germline V gene, CDR1 is MNHNY and CDR2 is SVGAGI (reference sequence). V lost 2 bases, J lost 5 bases, and 3 bases lay in between. The CDR3 consists of 11 residues. The DNA of the CDR3 is TGTGCCAGCAGTTACCAGTATGGCTACACCTTC. It codes for CASSYQYGYTF.

This clonotype occurred many times. V and J are TRBV5-1 and TRBJ1-1, with a weak D call TRBD1 (5 bases). The germline V and J ends were trimmed by 0 bases and 1 base, with 10 bases remaining between them. The CDR3 has 15 amino acids. Germline V gives CDR1 SGHRS, CDR2 YFSETQ. CDR3 sequence: CASSLDGGGNTEAFF. The CDR3 bases are TGCGCCAGCAGCTTGGATGGGGGGGGGAACACTGAAGCTTTCTTT.

The rearrangement uses TRBV29-1 and TRBJ2-7, with a possible D match to TRBD1 (6 bases). V gave up 2 bases and J gave up 3 bases, with 11 bases separating them. The germline gives CDR1 SQVTM, CDR2 ANQGSEA. The CDR3 consists of 13 residues. The CDR3 DNA reads TGCAGCGTTGAAAGAGCAGGGGACTACGAGCAGTACTTC. This sequence encodes CSVERAGDYEQYF.

The chain carries TRBV29-1 and TRBJ2-1, with 8 bases matching TRBD2. Trimming cost V 7 bases and J 4 bases; bases outside gene matches: 6. This CDR3 comprises 13 residues. Germline values: CDR1 SQVTM, CDR2 ANQGSEA. Written as DNA, the CDR3 is TGCAGCGGTGGGACTAGTGCATACAATGAGCAGTTCTTC. It encodes CSGGTSAYNEQFF.

There are many counts of this clonotype. V gene TRBV7-9 combines with J gene TRBJ2-5; 7 bases fit TRBD2. Germline-derived CDR1 and CDR2 are SEHNR and FQNEAQ (reference sequence). This CDR3 is built from 14 residues. With 9 bases clipped from V and 5 bases from J, the junction kept 12 bases outside the gene matches. The CDR3 nucleotides are TGTGCCAGGGGAAGCGGGGTCAACGGGGAGACCCAGTACTTC. Amino acids: CARGSGVNGETQYF.